Listed below are T cell receptor beta chains from one sample, sequenced in a study of T cell changes during pregnancy in multiple sclerosis. Produced via immunoSEQ multiplex PCR; TCRdb's table is partial and in-frame only. Here the sample spans roughly 100,000 clones, about nine tenths being singletons. This material consisted of peripheral blood, taken in the second trimester of pregnancy. These receptors all stem from a female donor in good health, enrolled as a control in a pregnancy study. The CDR3 runs from the conserved cysteine through the conserved F or W. D genes are given only for firm matches. Size values are once, few and many counts, or a class for expanded clones, and some rows have none.

TRBJ1-6	TRBV15	TRBD1	NA	CATSRARGRNSPLHF	TGTGCCACCAGCAGAGCCAGGGGGCGAAATTCACCCCTCCACTTT
TRBJ2-5	TRBV6-6	NA	NA	CASSSPGGRIRTQYF	TGTGCCAGCAGCAGTCCGGGGGGCAGAATACGGACCCAGTACTTC
TRBJ2-5	TRBV7-9	TRBD1	NA	CASNRVFGQVRETQYF	TGTGCCAGCAACCGGGTTTTCGGACAGGTTCGTGAGACCCAGTACTTC
TRBJ1-2	TRBV7-8	TRBD1	NA	CASSLAGGQFNYGYTF	TGTGCCAGCAGCTTAGCTGGGGGACAGTTTAACTATGGCTACACCTTC
TRBJ2-1	TRBV9	NA	NA	CASSPRTLNEQFF	TGTGCCAGCAGCCCGCGGACTCTCAATGAGCAGTTCTTC
TRBJ1-5	TRBV5-1	NA	NA	CASSPGGGFLYQPQHF	TGCGCCAGCAGCCCGGGGGGGGGCTTCTTGTATCAGCCCCAGCATTTT
TRBJ2-1	TRBV11-3	NA	NA	CASSPAAVIDNEQFF	TGTGCCAGCAGCCCAGCAGCGGTTATCGATAATGAGCAGTTCTTC
TRBJ1-5	TRBV6-5	NA	NA	CASGEWHQPQHF	TGTGCCAGCGGGGAGTGGCATCAGCCCCAGCATTTT
TRBJ1-5	TRBV5-8	NA	NA	CASSRGLSDQPQHF	TGTGCCAGCAGCCGAGGACTGTCCGATCAGCCCCAGCATTTT
TRBJ1-2	TRBV29-1	NA	NA	CSVAPTFVTSGYTF	TGCAGCGTTGCCCCGACTTTCGTTACGAGTGGCTACACCTTC
TRBJ2-7	TRBV6-5	TRBD1	NA	CASTQGTGAYEQYF	TGTGCCAGCACCCAGGGGACAGGGGCCTACGAGCAGTACTTC
TRBJ1-1	TRBV2	TRBD1	few	CASNIDRGNTEAFF	TGTGCCAGCAACATCGACAGGGGGAACACTGAAGCTTTCTTT